This TCR beta chain was sequenced for a study of shared clonotypes between healthy human individuals. Study results and caveats: Estimated clonotype richness was generally higher in naive than memory subsets.

Data came from immunoSEQ multiplex PCR; TCRdb stores just in-frame clones and leaves some out. The repertoire holds just over 2,000,000 clones, roughly 94% seen once, with 0.1% to 0.15% in the top ten. V lost 4 bases to trimming and J lost 4 bases, with 13 bases between them. The germline gives CDR1 MNHNY, CDR2 SVGAGI (reference sequence). The CDR3 is 14 residues long. As to this clone: As yet, its antigen is unknown.

Specimen: naive CD4+ T cells sorted from blood. Subset indicated: CD45RA+ positively selected. This sequence joins TRBV6-6 and TRBJ1-1, with D unclear. This TCR came from a man younger than 35 in good health. CDR3 DNA: TGTGCCAGCAGTTCCCAAGCAGGCGGCACTGAAGCTTTCTTT. Protein sequence: CASSSQAGGTEAFF.